This T cell receptor beta chain stems from a study of OX40 agonist ivuxolimab in advanced cancers. Trimming shortened V by 6 bases and J by 4 bases, and 11 bases separated the two germline ends. This CDR3 spans 13 amino acids. In germline, CDR1 is MNHNY, CDR2 SVGAGI (reference sequence). Clones were sequenced by immunoSEQ multiplex PCR, and TCRdb holds only the in-frame ones, with some missing. The sample holds over 25,000 clones, about nine tenths seen once. The V and J genes are TRBV6-6 and TRBJ2-3; perhaps TRBD1 as D (5 bases). The source was CD4+ or CD8+ T cells sorted from blood, collected in a trial of the OX40 agonist ivuxolimab. The clonotype was recovered from an adult with an advanced solid tumor such as melanoma, head and neck, liver or kidney cancer. The CDR3 DNA is TGTGCCAGCAGGGACACCCCCCCAGATACGCAGTATTTT. This gives the protein CASRDTPPDTQYF.